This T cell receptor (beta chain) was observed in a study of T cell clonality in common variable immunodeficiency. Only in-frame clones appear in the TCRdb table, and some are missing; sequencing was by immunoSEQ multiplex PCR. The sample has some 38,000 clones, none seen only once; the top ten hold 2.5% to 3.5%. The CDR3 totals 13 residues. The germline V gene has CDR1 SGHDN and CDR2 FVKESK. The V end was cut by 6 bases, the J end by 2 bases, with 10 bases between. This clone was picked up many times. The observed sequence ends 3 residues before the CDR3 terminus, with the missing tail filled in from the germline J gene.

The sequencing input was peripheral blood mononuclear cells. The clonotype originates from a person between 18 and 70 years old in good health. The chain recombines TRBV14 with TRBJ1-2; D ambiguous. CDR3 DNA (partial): TGTGCCAGCAGTCCCGACTTCAACTATGGC. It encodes CASSPDFNYG. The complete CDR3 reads CASSPDFNYGYTF. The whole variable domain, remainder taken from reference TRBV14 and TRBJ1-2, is EAGVTQFPSHSVIEKGQTVTLRCDPISGHDNLYWYRRVMGKEIKFLLHFVKESKQDESGMPNNRFLAERTGGTYSTLKVQPAELEDSGVYFCASSPDFNYGYTFGSGTRLTVV.